Detailed here is one TCR beta chain. The target antigen is unknown. The data belong to a study of T cells in lung cancer brain metastases. Across the whole study: Median interval between primary and brain metastasis samples was 300 to 450 days. Study observations and caveats: The analysis could not control for preoperative corticosteroids affecting T cell infiltration in brain metastases.

Exclusion applied to any patient with a history of multiple malignancies. Between roughly 2 and 5 ug genomic DNA went in, equal for pairs. The repertoire was sequenced with immunoSEQ multiplex PCR; TCRdb's copy has only in-frame clones and lacks some. The repertoire table contains over 50 clones. Germline V gives CDR1 SGHDT, CDR2 YYEEEE. V shed 6 bases and J shed 2 bases, with 14 bases lying between them. The CDR3 spans 14 residues. J is TRBJ1-2 and V is TRBV5-6; D perhaps matches TRBD1 (5 bases). The TCR was taken from a man aged 50 to 59 with non-small cell lung cancer that had spread to the brain. Sequencing was performed on tumor tissue from a brain metastasis. The CDR3 region has the DNA TGTGCCAGCACCCCATTGGGGGGGAACTATGGCTACACCTTC. This codes for CASTPLGGNYGYTF.